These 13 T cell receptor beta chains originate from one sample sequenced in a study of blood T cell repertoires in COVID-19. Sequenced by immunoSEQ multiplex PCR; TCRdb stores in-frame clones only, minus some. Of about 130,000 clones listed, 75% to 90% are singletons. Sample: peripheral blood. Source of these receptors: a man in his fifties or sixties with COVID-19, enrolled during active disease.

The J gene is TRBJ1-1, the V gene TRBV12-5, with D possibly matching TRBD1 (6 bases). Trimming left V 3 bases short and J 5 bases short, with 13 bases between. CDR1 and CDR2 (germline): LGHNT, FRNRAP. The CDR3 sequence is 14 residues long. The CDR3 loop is CASGLRGGGTEAFF. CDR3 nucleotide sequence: TGTGCTAGTGGTTTAAGGGGAGGGGGGACTGAAGCTTTCTTT.

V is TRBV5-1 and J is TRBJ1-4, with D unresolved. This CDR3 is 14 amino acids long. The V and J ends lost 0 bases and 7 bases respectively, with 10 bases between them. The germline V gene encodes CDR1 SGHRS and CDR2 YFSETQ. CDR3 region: CASSLDPRGEKLFF. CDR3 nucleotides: TGCGCCAGCAGCTTGGACCCCCGAGGTGAAAAACTGTTTTTT. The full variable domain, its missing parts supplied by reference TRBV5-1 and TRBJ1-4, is KAGVTQTPRYLIKTRGQQVTLSCSPISGHRSVSWYQQTPGQGLQFLFEYFSETQRNKGNFPGRFSGRQFSNSRSEMNVSTLELGDSALYLCASSLDPRGEKLFFGSGTQLSVL.

CDR3 in amino acids: CASSLTGSQETQYF. CDR3 DNA sequence: TGTGCCAGCAGCTTGACTGGGAGCCAAGAGACCCAGTACTTC. The chain has TRBV7-9 and TRBJ2-5; tentative D call: TRBD2 (5 bases). Looked up from germline, CDR1 is SEHNR and CDR2 is FQNEAQ (reference sequence). V lost 3 bases and J 1 base, leaving 9 bases between the germline ends. The CDR3 totals 14 residues.

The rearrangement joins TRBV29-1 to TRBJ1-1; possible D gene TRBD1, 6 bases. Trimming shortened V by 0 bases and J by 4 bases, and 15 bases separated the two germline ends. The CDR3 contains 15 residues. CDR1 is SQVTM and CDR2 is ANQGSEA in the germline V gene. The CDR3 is CSVEDWRGGLTEAFF. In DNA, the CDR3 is TGCAGCGTTGAAGACTGGAGGGGGGGCCTCACTGAAGCTTTCTTT. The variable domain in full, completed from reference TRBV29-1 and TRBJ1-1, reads SAVISQKPSRDICQRGTSLTIQCQVDSQVTMMFWYRQQPGQSLTLIATANQGSEATYESGFVIDKFPISRPNLTFSTLTVSNMSPEDSSIYLCSVEDWRGGLTEAFFGQGTRLTVV.

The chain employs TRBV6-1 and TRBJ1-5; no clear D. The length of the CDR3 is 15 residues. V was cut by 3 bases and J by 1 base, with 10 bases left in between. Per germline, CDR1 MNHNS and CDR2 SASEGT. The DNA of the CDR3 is TGTGCCAGCAGTGATCCAAGCCTCAGCAATCAGCCCCAGCATTTT. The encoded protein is CASSDPSLSNQPQHF.

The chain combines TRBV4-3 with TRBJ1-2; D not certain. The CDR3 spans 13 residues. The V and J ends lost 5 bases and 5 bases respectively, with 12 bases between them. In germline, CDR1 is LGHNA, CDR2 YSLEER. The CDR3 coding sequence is TGCGCCAGCAGCTCTTATGCGGGGTATGGCTACACCTTC. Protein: CASSSYAGYGYTF.

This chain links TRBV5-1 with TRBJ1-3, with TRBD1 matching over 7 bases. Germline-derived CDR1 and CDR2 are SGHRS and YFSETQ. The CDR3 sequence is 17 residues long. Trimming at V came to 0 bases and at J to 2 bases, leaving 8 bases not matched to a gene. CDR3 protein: CASSLETTGTAGNTIYF. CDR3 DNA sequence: TGCGCCAGCAGCTTGGAGACAACCGGGACAGCTGGAAACACCATATATTTT. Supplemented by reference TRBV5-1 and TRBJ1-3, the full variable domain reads KAGVTQTPRYLIKTRGQQVTLSCSPISGHRSVSWYQQTPGQGLQFLFEYFSETQRNKGNFPGRFSGRQFSNSRSEMNVSTLELGDSALYLCASSLETTGTAGNTIYFGEGSWLTVV.

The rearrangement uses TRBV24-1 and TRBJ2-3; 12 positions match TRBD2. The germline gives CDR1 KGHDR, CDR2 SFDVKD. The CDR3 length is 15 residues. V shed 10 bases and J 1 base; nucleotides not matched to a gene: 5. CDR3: CATGTSGRRTDTQYF. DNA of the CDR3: TGTGCCACAGGGACTAGCGGGCGCCGCACAGATACGCAGTATTTT.

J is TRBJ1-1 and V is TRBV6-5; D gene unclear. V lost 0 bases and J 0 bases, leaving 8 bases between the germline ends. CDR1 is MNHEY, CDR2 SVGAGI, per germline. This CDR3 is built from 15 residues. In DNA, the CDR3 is TGTGCCAGCAGTTACTCGTCGGGTTTGAACACTGAAGCTTTCTTT. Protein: CASSYSSGLNTEAFF.

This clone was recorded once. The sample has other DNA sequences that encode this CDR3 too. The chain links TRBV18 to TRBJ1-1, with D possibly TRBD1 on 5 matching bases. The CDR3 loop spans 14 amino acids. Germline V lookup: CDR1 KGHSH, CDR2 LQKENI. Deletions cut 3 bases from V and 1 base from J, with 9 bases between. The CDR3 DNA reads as TGTGCCAGCTCACCTACTGGGGCGAACACTGAAGCTTTCTTT. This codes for CASSPTGANTEAFF.

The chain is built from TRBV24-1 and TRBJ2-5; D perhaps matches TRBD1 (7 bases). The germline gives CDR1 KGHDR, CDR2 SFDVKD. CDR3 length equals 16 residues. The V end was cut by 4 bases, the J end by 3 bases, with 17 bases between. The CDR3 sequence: CATSDRSQGGKETQYF. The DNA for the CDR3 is TGTGCCACCAGTGACCGCAGCCAGGGGGGCAAAGAGACCCAGTACTTC.

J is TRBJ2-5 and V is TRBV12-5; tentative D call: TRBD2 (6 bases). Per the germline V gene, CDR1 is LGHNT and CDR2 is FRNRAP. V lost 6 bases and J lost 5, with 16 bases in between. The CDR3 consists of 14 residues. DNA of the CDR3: TGTGCTAGTGGGCCTAATCCGGGGAGGGAGACCCAGTACTTC. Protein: CASGPNPGRETQYF.

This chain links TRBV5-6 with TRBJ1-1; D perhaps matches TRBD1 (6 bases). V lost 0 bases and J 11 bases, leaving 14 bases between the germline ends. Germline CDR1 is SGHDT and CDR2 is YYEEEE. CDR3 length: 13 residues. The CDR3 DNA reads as TGTGCCAGCAGCTTGGGACCACAGGGATTGGCTTTCTTT. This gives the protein CASSLGPQGLAFF.